These T cell receptor beta chains were read from a single sample in a study of T cells in localized non-small cell lung cancer. This table comes from immunoSEQ multiplex PCR, and its TCRdb copy is limited to in-frame clones, with some not included. The data contain 70,000 to 100,000 clones, around 82% of them singletons. Sequenced here: peripheral blood, sampled before any cancer treatment. These receptor sequences come from a female donor aged 60 or older with stage I lung adenocarcinoma. Both conserved end residues are part of each CDR3. D genes are given only for firm matches. Size tells how often a clone was seen (once, few, many) or the class of an expanded clone, and some rows leave it out.

CDR3 DNA | CDR3 protein | J gene | D gene | clone size | V gene | CDR3 length
TGTGCCAGCAGTGCCAGCCAGACAGTTGGTAACTATGGCTACACCTTC | CASSASQTVGNYGYTF | TRBJ1-2 | - | - | TRBV27 | 16
TGCGCCAGCAGCCAAGATCGGGGGACAGGGACTAATGAAAAACTGTTTTTT | CASSQDRGTGTNEKLFF | TRBJ1-4 | TRBD1 | once | TRBV4-3 | 17
TGTGCCAGCAGCTTAGCGCATGGAGCATCCGCAACTAATGAAAAACTGTTTTTT | CASSLAHGASATNEKLFF | TRBJ1-4 | - | - | TRBV7-9 | 18
TGTGCCAGCAGGTCGAACGGCGAGCAGTACTTC | CASRSNGEQYF | TRBJ2-7 | - | - | TRBV5-4 | 11
TGTGCCAGCAGTGAAGCAGGAATGGTGAACACTGAAGCTTTCTTT | CASSEAGMVNTEAFF | TRBJ1-1 | - | - | TRBV6-1 | 15
TGTGCCAGCAGCTCGACAGGATCCAACACTGAAGCTTTCTTT | CASSSTGSNTEAFF | TRBJ1-1 | - | once | TRBV7-9 | 14
TGTGCCAGCAGTTTTGCTCGACTAGCGGGAAACACCGGGGAGCTGTTTTTT | CASSFARLAGNTGELFF | TRBJ2-2 | TRBD2 | - | TRBV27 | 17
TGTGCCAGCAGTGAAGGACACCTCACAGATACGCAGTATTTT | CASSEGHLTDTQYF | TRBJ2-3 | - | - | TRBV2 | 14
TGTGCCAGCACCCATCCCGGACAGCGCACTGCAGTTTTT | CASTHPGQRTAVF | TRBJ1-4 | - | - | TRBV5-4 | 13
TGCGCCAGCAGCCAAGACAGACAGGGGGGTACGCAGTATTTT | CASSQDRQGGTQYF | TRBJ2-3 | TRBD1 | - | TRBV4-3 | 14
TGCGCCAGCAGCCCGACAGGGGGCGAGTGTGGCTACACCTTC | CASSPTGGECGYTF | TRBJ1-2 | TRBD1 | once | TRBV4-3 | 14
TGTGCCAGCAGCCCTAGCGGGGGGGCCAATGAGCAGTTCTTC | CASSPSGGANEQFF | TRBJ2-1 | TRBD2 | - | TRBV5-4 | 14
TGTGCCAGCAGCCCCAGGGGGTTTGGGAACACTGAAGCTTTCTTT | CASSPRGFGNTEAFF | TRBJ1-1 | TRBD1 | - | TRBV9 | 15
TGTGCCAGCAGCTTCGTTGGACAGGCTGGAAGTATGAACACTGAAGCTTTCTTT | CASSFVGQAGSMNTEAFF | TRBJ1-1 | TRBD1 | - | TRBV7-8 | 18
TGTGCCTGGACTTCGGACAGGGGGCGGCTAAATTCACCCCTCCACTTT | CAWTSDRGRLNSPLHF | TRBJ1-6 | TRBD1 | - | TRBV30 | 16
TGTGCCAGCTCACCAAGAATCGGCCAGGAGAACACCGGGGAGCTGTTTTTT | CASSPRIGQENTGELFF | TRBJ2-2 | - | - | TRBV18 | 17
TGTGCCAGCAGTTACTCGGAGAGATACGAGCAGTACTTC | CASSYSERYEQYF | TRBJ2-7 | - | - | TRBV6-5 | 13
TGTGCCAGCAGTTGGACAGGGTCCTACAATGAGCAGTTCTTC | CASSWTGSYNEQFF | TRBJ2-1 | TRBD1 | - | TRBV6-5 | 14
TGTGCCAGCAGCTTAGAACAGGGAAGACAGCCCCAGCATTTT | CASSLEQGRQPQHF | TRBJ1-5 | - | - | TRBV7-9 | 14
TGTGCCAGCAGCTACGACGGGAGAGGGTCCTACGAGCAGTACTTC | CASSYDGRGSYEQYF | TRBJ2-7 | - | - | TRBV11-1 | 15
TGTGCCATCAGACAGGGTCAAACCGGGGAGCTGTTTTTT | CAIRQGQTGELFF | TRBJ2-2 | - | - | TRBV10-3 | 13
TGCGCCAGCAGCCAAGATTGGGTCCCCCAAGAGACCCAGTACTTC | CASSQDWVPQETQYF | TRBJ2-5 | - | once | TRBV4-3 | 15
TGTGCCAGCTCACTTAGACGGACTAGCGGAACGAACACCGGGGAGCTGTTTTTT | CASSLRRTSGTNTGELFF | TRBJ2-2 | TRBD2 | once | TRBV18 | 18
TGTGCCAGCAGGGACAGTTTTCACTATGGCTACACCTTC | CASRDSFHYGYTF | TRBJ1-2 | - | - | TRBV7-2 | 13
TGTGCCAGCAGCGGCCTGGCAGGGGATTTTCCTGGAAACACCATATATTTT | CASSGLAGDFPGNTIYF | TRBJ1-3 | - | - | TRBV7-8 | 17
TGTGCCAGCAGTGAATACTGGTCAGGGGGCGCGAAGCAGTACTTC | CASSEYWSGGAKQYF | TRBJ2-7 | TRBD1 | - | TRBV25-1 | 15
TGCGCCAGCAGCCAACAGCGGACAGGGAGCAATCGGCAGTTCTTC | CASSQQRTGSNRQFF | TRBJ2-1 | TRBD1 | - | TRBV4-3 | 15
TGTGCCAGCAGCTTAATAGTTCAAGAGACCCAGTACTTC | CASSLIVQETQYF | TRBJ2-5 | - | - | TRBV7-2 | 13
TGTGCCAGCAGGGATTTCGATGGTGAAAAACTGTTTTTT | CASRDFDGEKLFF | TRBJ1-4 | - | - | TRBV6-5 | 13
TGTGCTAGCAGCTTAGGTGGGCGGGAGACCCAGTACTTC | CASSLGGRETQYF | TRBJ2-5 | - | - | TRBV7-7 | 13
TGTGCCAGCAGCCTACCCACTATAGCGGGAGTTGAGCAGTTCTTC | CASSLPTIAGVEQFF | TRBJ2-1 | TRBD2 | - | TRBV7-8 | 15
TGTGCCATCCCCAGGGAGGGGACACGCACAGATACGCAGTATTTT | CAIPREGTRTDTQYF | TRBJ2-3 | - | - | TRBV2 | 15
TGCAGCGTTGATTTGAGCACAGATACGCAGTATTTT | CSVDLSTDTQYF | TRBJ2-3 | - | - | TRBV29-1 | 12
TGTGCCAGTAGTCACCGGACTAGCGGGAGACCCGGGGAGCTGTTTTTT | CASSHRTSGRPGELFF | TRBJ2-2 | TRBD2 | - | TRBV19 | 16
TGTGCCAGCAGTACAACAGGGGGGCAGTATCAGCCCCAGCATTTT | CASSTTGGQYQPQHF | TRBJ1-5 | TRBD1 | once | TRBV27 | 15
TGCGCCAGCAGCTCCTTACTAGCGGCCCACGAGCAGTACTTC | CASSSLLAAHEQYF | TRBJ2-7 | TRBD2 | - | TRBV5-1 | 14
TGTGCCAGCAGCCCGGAGGGGGTAAGGGGCTACACCTTC | CASSPEGVRGYTF | TRBJ1-2 | - | - | TRBV7-2 | 13
TGTGCCAGCAGCCAAGGAAGCGGGGGGGCCCCAGATACGCAGTATTTT | CASSQGSGGAPDTQYF | TRBJ2-3 | TRBD2 | once | TRBV4-2 | 16
TGTGCCAGTAGTATAGCACTGGAAGAGACCCAGTACTTC | CASSIALEETQYF | TRBJ2-5 | - | - | TRBV19 | 13
TGTGCCAGCAGTTTAGGGCGGCTCTCTGGAAACACCATATATTTT | CASSLGRLSGNTIYF | TRBJ1-3 | - | - | TRBV28 | 15
TGCGCCAGCAGCCCGAACGGGCAGGGTGGCACTGAAGCTTTCTTT | CASSPNGQGGTEAFF | TRBJ1-1 | - | - | TRBV5-1 | 15
TGTGCCAGCAGTCCCCTCCAGGGCTCTGGGGCCAACGTCCTGACTTTC | CASSPLQGSGANVLTF | TRBJ2-6 | - | - | TRBV28 | 16
TGCGCCAGCAGCAGGGGAACCACTAATGAAAAACTGTTTTTT | CASSRGTTNEKLFF | TRBJ1-4 | - | once | TRBV5-1 | 14
TGTGCCAGCAGCTTGGGGGGGGGAACCGCCTCCGGAGCCCTCCACTTT | CASSLGGGTASGALHF | TRBJ1-6 | - | once | TRBV7-9 | 16
TGTGCCAGTAGTCCCCTCGGGACAGGGGCCGGTAGCAATCAGCCCCAGCATTTT | CASSPLGTGAGSNQPQHF | TRBJ1-5 | TRBD1 | - | TRBV19 | 18
TGTGCCAGCAGTGTGACAGCCTACGAGCAGTACTTC | CASSVTAYEQYF | TRBJ2-7 | - | - | TRBV2 | 12
TGTGCCAGCAGTGGGTCAGGGGCCAACGTCCTGACTTTC | CASSGSGANVLTF | TRBJ2-6 | - | - | TRBV6-6 | 13
TGCGCCAGCAGCCAAGATAGGGTGTCCGAGCAGTACTTC | CASSQDRVSEQYF | TRBJ2-7 | - | - | TRBV4-3 | 13
TGTGCCAGCAGCTTGGGGGGCAGGACTAAGAACACCATATATTTT | CASSLGGRTKNTIYF | TRBJ1-3 | - | - | TRBV5-4 | 15
TGTGCCAGCAGCAAAAGGGGGCAGCGCGGAAACACCATATATTTT | CASSKRGQRGNTIYF | TRBJ1-3 | TRBD1 | - | TRBV6-5 | 15
TGTGCCAGCAGTTTAGGGGGTCTAGCGGTTACCTACGAGCAGTACTTC | CASSLGGLAVTYEQYF | TRBJ2-7 | TRBD2 | - | TRBV28 | 16
TGTGCCAGCAGCGCTGGGGTGGCAGGGAGCTACTCAGATACGCAGTATTTT | CASSAGVAGSYSDTQYF | TRBJ2-3 | - | - | TRBV9 | 17
TGCGCCAGCAGCTTGGGTCACACTACGTCGACCACCGGGGAGCTGTTTTTT | CASSLGHTTSTTGELFF | TRBJ2-2 | - | - | TRBV5-1 | 17
TGCGCCAGCAGCCCGGGACAGGGGAGGCATGCTGGGCAGTACTTC | CASSPGQGRHAGQYF | TRBJ2-7 | TRBD1 | - | TRBV5-1 | 15
TGCAGCGTTGAAGAGCGGGCGTACAATGAGCAGTTCTTC | CSVEERAYNEQFF | TRBJ2-1 | - | - | TRBV29-1 | 13
TGTGCCAGCAGTTCCGGGACAGGTTACAATGAGCAGTTCTTC | CASSSGTGYNEQFF | TRBJ2-1 | TRBD1 | - | TRBV27 | 14